This T cell receptor (beta chain) is from a study of blood T cell repertoires in COVID-19 (TCRdb year 2020). Concerning the study at large: Samples covering the acute and convalescent phases of COVID-19 were provided by collaborators in the United States, Italy and Spain. The material from the prospective study consisted of cDNA or gDNA derived from T cells, B-cell-depleted T cells, or PBMCs. Deeply sampled blood TCRbeta repertoires from subjects exposed to, actively infected with, or recovered from COVID-19 were included in the dataset. The repertoires were made available in a free public database intended to serve as a resource for research on the immune response to SARS-CoV-2. The samples were drawn from two sources: the first 160 participants of the ongoing ImmuneRACE study, and 1,200 or so subjects contributed by 6 global collaborators. Sample metadata almost always included a de-identified subject ID, COVID-19 status, age in years and sex. Where available, HLA class I and class II types were taken from metadata supplied by the sample provider and were not determined by assay-based typing.

CDR1 and CDR2 (SGDLS, YYNGEE) derive from the germline V gene. V is pared back by 3 bases and J by 0 bases, with 9 bases lying between the germline termini. From cysteine to phenylalanine, the CDR3 is 14 amino acids long. This entry keeps only the CDR3 DNA: 42 bases, framed from base 1. Regarding this clone: The specificity of this receptor is unknown. No per-base quality is available; no much larger clone lies one base away.

Overall study outcomes, separate from this receptor: The amount of clinical and demographic metadata varied by source and participant and was provided uncurated.

Whole blood was collected in K2EDTA tubes by collaborating institutions according to the institutions' own protocols. For TCRbeta analysis, collaborators shipped samples as frozen whole blood, isolated PBMCs, or DNA extracted from either of those sample types. TCRbeta CDR3 regions were amplified from genomic DNA by means of the immunoSEQ Assay, a bias-controlled multiplex PCR. The authors processed their data as follows. The number of nucleated cells in each sample was estimated by amplification of reference gene primers within the assay. Sequence reads were collapsed and filtered to measure the absolute abundance of every unique TCRbeta CDR3 rearrangement. For each sample, productive Simpson clonality was calculated by taking the square root of Simpson's diversity index across productive rearrangements. TCRdb carries this immuneACCESS record with in-frame sequences only. Its versions omit some clonotypes, under half of them owing to an unresolved V gene in the studies checked, with the rest unexplained. From that table come the V and J calls and clone size; the DNA was used to work out D and trimming. The sample contains about 70,000 clones, approximately 86% of them found a single time. About an eighth of the sample lies in the top ten.

The sequenced sample was peripheral blood. The receptor comes from a woman aged 55-69 years with acute or convalescent COVID-19. The rearranged chain carries TRBV9 and TRBJ1-2, with an unclear D gene assignment. The CDR3 has the sequence CASSADLANYGYTF. The nucleotides read TGTGCCAGCAGCGCAGATCTAGCTAACTATGGCTACACCTTC.